Sequencing of this T cell receptor (beta chain) was carried out in a study of shared clonotypes between healthy human individuals. Study at large: The study drew on a couple of women and three men aged 18 to 49 as donors. Per donor, three plates held CD4 naive cells, three held CD4 memory, two held CD8 naive and one held CD8 memory. Study-level results: Generation probabilities were higher for clonotypes shared across all four sorted-subset donors than for unshared ones.

As defined, naive CD8 cells were CD45RO-negative and positively selected for CCR7, with terminally differentiated effector memory CD45RA+ cells excluded. Everyone who donated was a Caucasian adult who lived in Nashville, Tennessee. This CDR3 contains 14 residues. The germline gives CDR1 SGHNT, CDR2 YYREEE (reference sequence). Losses at the gene ends were 4 bases for V and 2 bases for J; bases not matched to a gene: 6. Points on this clone: Its specificity is unknown.

The repertoire was sequenced with immunoSEQ multiplex PCR; TCRdb's copy has only in-frame clones and lacks some. This table holds some 2.1 million clones, roughly 94% found once. This receptor was identified in a man between 18 and 35 years old in good health. The chain is built from TRBV5-4 and TRBJ2-7; 7 nucleotides agree with TRBD2. Sequencing input: naive CD8+ T cells sorted from blood. CDR3 coding DNA: TGTGCCAGCAGCCTAGGACTAGTTCCCTACGAGCAGTACTTC. Its translation: CASSLGLVPYEQYF.